This T cell receptor (beta chain) was identified during a study of OX40 agonist ivuxolimab in advanced cancers. On the study more broadly: Patients were treated with intravenous ivuxolimab, dosed at 0.01 to 10 mg/kg and infused every 2 weeks.

The CDR3 runs to 15 residues. Germline assignment: CDR1 MGHRA and CDR2 YSYEKL. Trimming pared 1 base from V and 1 base from J, leaving 8 bases between. TCRdb's copy holds only in-frame clones and misses some; the assay was immunoSEQ multiplex PCR. The sample contains about 80,000 clones, over 75% of which appear only once. This chain connects TRBV4-1 to TRBJ2-4, with D hard to call. The sequence was obtained from an adult with an advanced solid tumor such as melanoma, head and neck, liver or kidney cancer. The sample consisted of CD4+ or CD8+ T cells sorted from blood, taken in a trial of the OX40 agonist ivuxolimab. CDR3: CASSQVREAKNIQYF. For the CDR3, the DNA is TGCGCCAGCAGCCAAGTTCGAGAGGCCAAAAACATTCAGTACTTC.